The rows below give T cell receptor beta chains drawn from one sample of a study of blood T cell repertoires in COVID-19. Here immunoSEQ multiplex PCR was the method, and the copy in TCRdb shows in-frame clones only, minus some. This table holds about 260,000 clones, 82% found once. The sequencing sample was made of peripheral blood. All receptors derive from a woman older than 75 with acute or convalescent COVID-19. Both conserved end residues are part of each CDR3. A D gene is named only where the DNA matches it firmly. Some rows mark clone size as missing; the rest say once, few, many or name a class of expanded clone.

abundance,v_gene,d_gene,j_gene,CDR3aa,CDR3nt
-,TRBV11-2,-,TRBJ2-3,CASSITDTQYF,TGTGCCAGCAGTATTACAGATACGCAGTATTTT
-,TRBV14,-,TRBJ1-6,CASSFFHNYNSPLHF,TGTGCCAGCAGTTTTTTCCACAATTATAATTCACCCCTCCACTTT
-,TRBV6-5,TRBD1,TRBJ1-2,CASMRGQVFFEGYTF,TGTGCCAGCATGCGGGGACAGGTCTTCTTTGAAGGCTACACCTTC
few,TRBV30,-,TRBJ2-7,CAWSADSRTYEQYF,TGTGCCTGGAGTGCGGACTCCCGCACCTACGAGCAGTACTTC
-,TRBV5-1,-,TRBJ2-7,CASSLAKGSHYEQYF,TGCGCCAGCAGCTTAGCGAAAGGGAGCCATTACGAGCAGTACTTC
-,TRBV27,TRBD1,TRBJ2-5,CASSLDRVTRETQYF,TGTGCCAGCAGTTTGGACAGGGTAACCAGAGAGACCCAGTACTTC
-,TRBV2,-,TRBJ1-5,CASSPRVNQPQHF,TGTGCCAGCAGCCCGAGGGTAAATCAGCCCCAGCATTTT
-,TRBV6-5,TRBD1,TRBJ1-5,CASRQGEGQPQHF,TGTGCCAGCAGACAGGGGGAGGGTCAGCCCCAGCATTTT
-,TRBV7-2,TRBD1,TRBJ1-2,CASSGRTGGYTF,TGTGCCAGCAGCGGGCGGACAGGTGGCTACACCTTC
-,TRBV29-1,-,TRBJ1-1,CSVALVGGGTKNTEAFF,TGCAGCGTTGCCTTGGTTGGCGGCGGAACCAAGAACACTGAAGCTTTCTTT